These 11 T cell receptor beta chains were sequenced from one sample in a study of blood T cell repertoires in COVID-19. The protocol was immunoSEQ multiplex PCR, while the TCRdb copy is restricted to in-frame clones and leaves out a portion. The sample lists around 57,000 clones; approximately 79% were seen once. Input material: peripheral blood. These receptors all stem from a woman aged 70-85 years with acute or convalescent COVID-19.

This clone was seen just once. The chain carries TRBV5-8 and TRBJ2-2, with TRBD1 matching over 7 bases. The CDR3 loop spans 15 amino acids. Germline CDR1 is SGHTS and CDR2 is YDEGEE. Trimming cost V 5 bases and J 4 bases; bases outside gene matches: 8. CDR3 sequence: CASRPRGFFTGELFF. CDR3 nucleotide sequence: TGTGCCAGCAGGCCCAGGGGGTTCTTCACCGGGGAGCTGTTTTTT.

The chain carries TRBV5-6 and TRBJ2-3; 9 positions agree with TRBD1. The CDR3 contains 17 residues. J was trimmed by 3 bases and V by 2 bases; bases with no gene match: 10. CDR1 SGHDT and CDR2 YYEEEE come from the germline V gene. The CDR3 DNA reads TGTGCCAGCAGCTTACCCGGGACAGGGTCCTGGACAGATACGCAGTATTTT. Protein: CASSLPGTGSWTDTQYF. The full variable domain, rest sourced from reference TRBV5-6 and TRBJ2-3, is DAGVTQSPTHLIKTRGQQVTLRCSPKSGHDTVSWYQQALGQGPQFIFQYYEEEERQRGNFPDRFSGHQFPNYSSELNVNALLLGDSALYLCASSLPGTGSWTDTQYFGPGTRLTVL.

This clone has just a few counts. CDR3 loop: CASSEAAGSYEQYF. As DNA, the CDR3 is TGCGCCAGCAGTGAGGCGGCGGGGTCCTACGAGCAGTACTTC. The chain joins TRBV10-1 to TRBJ2-7; possibly TRBD2 for D (6 bases). Trimming took off 2 bases at V and 1 base at J, with 9 bases between the two ends. CDR1 and CDR2 (germline): WNHNN, SYGVQD (reference sequence). The CDR3 runs 14 residues.

This clone has a handful of counts. The V and J genes are TRBV5-4 and TRBJ2-7; 9 bases agree with TRBD2. Losses at the gene ends were 0 bases for V and 0 bases for J; bases not matched to a gene: 7. CDR3 length equals 17 residues. Germline V lookup: CDR1 SGHNT, CDR2 YYREEE (reference sequence). In DNA form, the CDR3 reads TGTGCCAGCAGCTTGGGGGCTAGCGGGGCCTACTCCTACGAGCAGTACTTC. Residues: CASSLGASGAYSYEQYF.

The rearrangement links TRBV4-1 to TRBJ2-5; the D gene is possibly TRBD1 (6 bases). CDR1 is MGHRA, CDR2 YSYEKL, per germline. V lost 2 bases and J lost 4, with 17 bases in between. The CDR3 has 16 amino acids. The CDR3 region is CASSQSGDTHRETQYF. CDR3 nucleotides: TGCGCCAGCAGCCAATCCGGGGACACTCATCGAGAGACCCAGTACTTC.

This clone was observed a handful of times. The rearrangement links TRBV15 to TRBJ1-1; D unclear. The CDR3 runs 16 residues. Trimming pared 0 bases from V and 1 base from J, leaving 12 bases between. The germline gives CDR1 LNHNV, CDR2 YYDKDF (reference sequence). CDR3 sequence (DNA): TGTGCCACCAGCAGAGATCCCGTGCGGGGGAACACTGAAGCTTTCTTT. Its translation is CATSRDPVRGNTEAFF. The full variable domain, with the rest looked up from reference TRBV15 and TRBJ1-1, is DAMVIQNPRYQVTQFGKPVTLSCSQTLNHNVMYWYQQKSSQAPKLLFHYYDKDFNNEADTPDNFQSRRPNTSFCFLDIRSPGLGDTAMYLCATSRDPVRGNTEAFFGQGTRLTVV.

The chain joins TRBV5-4 to TRBJ2-5; D unclear. CDR3 length: 13 residues. The V end was cut by 2 bases, the J end by 1 base, with 6 bases between. Germline V gene data show CDR1 as SGHNT and CDR2 as YYREEE (reference sequence). The CDR3 protein is CASSFNSQETQYF. The CDR3 bases are TGTGCCAGCAGCTTTAACAGCCAAGAGACCCAGTACTTC.

V usage is TRBV6-5 and J usage is TRBJ1-1; D gene uncertain. The CDR3 consists of 13 residues. V was clipped by 2 bases and J by 1 base, with 5 bases between them. Germline assignment: CDR1 MNHEY and CDR2 SVGAGI. This CDR3 reads CASSYPGNTEAFF. As DNA, the CDR3 is TGTGCCAGCAGTTACCCGGGGAACACTGAAGCTTTCTTT.

The chain links TRBV5-5 to TRBJ1-2; perhaps TRBD1 as D (6 bases). This CDR3 is 14 amino acids long. V lost 0 bases and J 8 bases, leaving 14 bases between the germline ends. Per the germline V gene, CDR1 is SGHKS and CDR2 is YYEKEE (reference sequence). The CDR3 is CASSLAQGSPGYTF. Here the CDR3 DNA reads TGTGCCAGCAGCTTGGCACAGGGATCACCCGGCTACACCTTC.

The V gene is TRBV7-9, the J gene TRBJ1-1; no reliable D call. CDR3 size: 14 residues. The V end lost 1 base, the J end lost 4 bases, and 10 bases lay between the germline ends. Germline CDR1 reads SEHNR; CDR2 reads FQNEAQ (reference sequence). In DNA form, the CDR3 reads TGTGCCAGCAGCTTAGATCGGGGTAGCACTGAAGCTTTCTTT. It encodes CASSLDRGSTEAFF.

This clone was detected only once. The chain combines TRBV18 with TRBJ2-6; D gene unclear. The V and J ends lost 0 bases and 0 bases respectively, with 6 bases between them. From germline, CDR1 is KGHSH and CDR2 LQKENI. The CDR3 sequence is 16 residues long. CDR3 in DNA: TGTGCCAGCTCACCACCGGAGCCCTCTGGGGCCAACGTCCTGACTTTC. Its translation is CASSPPEPSGANVLTF.